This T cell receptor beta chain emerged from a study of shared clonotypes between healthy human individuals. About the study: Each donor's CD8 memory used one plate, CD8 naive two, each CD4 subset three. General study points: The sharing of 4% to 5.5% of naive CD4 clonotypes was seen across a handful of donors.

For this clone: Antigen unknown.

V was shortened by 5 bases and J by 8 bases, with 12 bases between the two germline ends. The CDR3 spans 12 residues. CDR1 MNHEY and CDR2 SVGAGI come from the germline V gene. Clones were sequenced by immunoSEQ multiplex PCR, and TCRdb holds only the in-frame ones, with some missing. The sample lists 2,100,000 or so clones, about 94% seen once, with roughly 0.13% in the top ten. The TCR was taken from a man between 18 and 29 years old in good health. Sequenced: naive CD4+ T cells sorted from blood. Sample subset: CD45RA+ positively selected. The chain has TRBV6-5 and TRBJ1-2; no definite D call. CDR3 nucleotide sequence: TGTGCCAGCAGTAGCCCGGTTTTGGGCTACACCTTC. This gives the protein CASSSPVLGYTF.